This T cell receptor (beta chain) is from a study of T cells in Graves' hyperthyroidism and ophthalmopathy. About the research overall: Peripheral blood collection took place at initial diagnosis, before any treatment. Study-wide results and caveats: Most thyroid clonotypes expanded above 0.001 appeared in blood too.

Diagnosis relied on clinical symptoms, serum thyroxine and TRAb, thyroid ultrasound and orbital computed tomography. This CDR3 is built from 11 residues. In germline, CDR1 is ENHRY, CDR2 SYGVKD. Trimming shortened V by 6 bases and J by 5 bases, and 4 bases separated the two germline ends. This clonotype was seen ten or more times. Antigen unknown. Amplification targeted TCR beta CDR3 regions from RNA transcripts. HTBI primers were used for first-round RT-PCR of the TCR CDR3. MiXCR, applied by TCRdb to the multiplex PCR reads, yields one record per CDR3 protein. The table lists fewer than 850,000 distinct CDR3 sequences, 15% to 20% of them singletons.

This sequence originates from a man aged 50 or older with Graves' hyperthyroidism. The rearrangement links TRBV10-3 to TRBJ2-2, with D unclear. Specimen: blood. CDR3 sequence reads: CAIRGTGELFF. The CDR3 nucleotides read TGTGCCATCAGGGGTACCGGGGAGCTGTTTTTT.